This T cell receptor (beta chain) was recovered during a study of cytomegalovirus exposure and HLA in healthy donors. Notes on the study in general: TCR sequences were mostly rare, though some public TCRs occurred in many donors. Analyses of presence and absence presupposed an approximately uniform sequencing depth across donors.

Comment on this clone: Antigen specificity is unknown.

The PCR had 60 Vbeta and 13 Jbeta primers. Generated by immunoSEQ multiplex PCR, the TCRdb table keeps only in-frame clones and is missing some. The sample contains more than 110,000 clones, approximately 80% of which appear only once. The origin of this receptor is a man between 18 and 29 years old in good health and CMV-seronegative. Specimen: PBMCs.

The CDR3 nucleotides read TGTGCCAGCAGGTATTGGGGGGGGCAAGACACTGAAGCTTTCTTT. It encodes CASRYWGGQDTEAFF. V is TRBV27 and J is TRBJ1-1; tentatively, D is TRBD1 (6 bases). Germline CDR1 reads MNHEY; CDR2 reads SMNVEV (reference sequence). The V end was cut by 6 bases, the J end by 3 bases, with 17 bases between. This CDR3 spans 15 amino acids.